One and the same sample provided the 26 T cell receptor beta chains below, sequenced in a study of blood T cells in healthy people across ages. With a J-beta primer mix and a sample-barcoded 5' primer, a second PCR ran about 7 to 12 cycles. TCRdb reprocessed the 5' RACE reads with MiXCR, giving one entry per CDR3 protein. The sample lists about 930,000 distinct CDR3 sequences, 25% to 30% seen once, with about 10% in the top ten. These data were also filed under a second study, of T cells of mothers and their children.

The sample was blood. The receptors were sampled from a middle-aged woman in good health.

Here the CDR3 DNA reads TGCAGCGTTGTGGGAAGGGCAGGGGGAGCTAACTATGGCTACACCTTC. Residues: CSVVGRAGGANYGYTF. The chain joins TRBV29-1 to TRBJ1-2; the match to TRBD1 covers 7 bases. This CDR3 spans 16 amino acids. The junction had 11 bases not matched to a gene; V was cut back by 4 bases and J by 0 bases. The germline gives CDR1 SQVTM, CDR2 ANQGSEA. Full variable domain (outside the CDR3, taken from reference TRBV29-1 and TRBJ1-2): SAVISQKPSRDICQRGTSLTIQCQVDSQVTMMFWYRQQPGQSLTLIATANQGSEATYESGFVIDKFPISRPNLTFSTLTVSNMSPEDSSIYLCSVVGRAGGANYGYTFGSGTRLTVV.

The chain joins TRBV7-8 to TRBJ2-7; 8 bases line up with TRBD2. Germline CDR1 is SGHVS and CDR2 is FQNEAQ. CDR3 length: 15 amino acids. V dropped 3 bases and J dropped 0; count of bases not matched to a gene: 4. The CDR3, as DNA: TGTGCCAGCAGCTTCGTTAGCGGGGTCTCCTACGAGCAGTACTTC. This translates into CASSFVSGVSYEQYF.

There are many counts of this clonotype. The chain links TRBV10-3 to TRBJ2-3, with TRBD2 matching 10 bases. This CDR3 region has 15 residues. Germline CDR1 ENHRY, CDR2 SYGVKD. The V segment lost 2 bases and the J segment 4 bases; nucleotides outside the gene matches: 3. The CDR3 protein is CAISEASGGADTQYF. For the CDR3, the DNA is TGTGCCATCAGTGAGGCTAGCGGGGGTGCAGATACGCAGTATTTT.

Notes on this clonotype: The junction does not match germline at one end; this may be a read error. The V gene is TRBV4-3, the J gene TRBJ2-2; the D gene is possibly TRBD2 (6 bases). The CDR3 loop spans 15 amino acids. CDR1 and CDR2 from the germline V gene are LGHNA and YSLEER. CDR3 coding DNA: TGCGCCAGCAGCCAAGGGTCCCGAAACACCCGGGAGCCGTTTTTT. This encodes CASSQGSRNTREPFF.

The chain carries TRBV4-1 and TRBJ2-3; D assignment may be TRBD1 or TRBD2 (6 bases each). From germline, CDR1 is MGHRA and CDR2 YSYEKL. V lost 0 bases, J lost 4 bases, and 14 bases lay in between. The CDR3 consists of 16 residues. The CDR3: CASSQEVGRGADTQYF. The CDR3 nucleotides read TGCGCCAGCAGCCAAGAAGTTGGAAGGGGGGCAGATACGCAGTATTTT.

V usage is TRBV10-3 and J usage is TRBJ2-1, with D possibly TRBD2 on 5 matching bases. The germline V gene has CDR1 ENHRY and CDR2 SYGVKD. This CDR3 has 17 residues. Between the trimmed V and J ends, which lost 0 bases and 4 bases, there was a span of 16 bases. The chain's CDR3 is CAISESGLTPLYNEQFF. The CDR3 DNA sequence: TGTGCCATCAGTGAGTCCGGACTCACACCGTTATACAATGAGCAGTTCTTC.

This clonotype was seen repeatedly, ten times or more. V usage is TRBV12-3 or TRBV12-4 and J usage is TRBJ2-6; D not resolved. The CDR3 runs 13 residues. V was cut by 7 bases and J by 0 bases, with 4 bases left in between. The CDR3 sequence is CASTFSGANVLTF. The CDR3, as DNA: TGTGCCAGCACCTTCTCTGGGGCCAACGTCCTGACTTTC.

The rearrangement links TRBV4-1 to TRBJ2-7; 15 bases align to TRBD2. The CDR3 spans 17 residues. V was clipped by 1 base and J by 2 bases; unmatched bases: 3. Germline V gene sequence: CDR1 MGHRA, CDR2 YSYEKL. The DNA of the CDR3 is TGCGCCAGCAGCCAAGGGACTAGCGGGGGGGATCCCTACGAGCAGTACTTC. As protein: CASSQGTSGGDPYEQYF.

At least ten counts were recorded for this clonotype. The chain uses TRBV28 and TRBJ2-5; D may be TRBD1 (5 bases). V was trimmed by 6 bases and J by 5 bases, leaving 13 bases between them. The germline CDR1 and CDR2 sequences are MDHEN and SYDVKM. The CDR3 is 13 amino acids. For the CDR3, the DNA is TGTGCCAGCAGAAAACCAGGGCAGGAGACCCAGTACTTC. Amino acid sequence: CASRKPGQETQYF.

This clonotype was detected many times. The chain employs TRBV12-3 or TRBV12-4 and TRBJ2-1, with D hard to call. V was shortened by 5 bases and J by 7 bases, with 18 bases between the two germline ends. This CDR3 has 15 amino acids. The CDR3 DNA reads TGTGCCAGCAGTCCGGGTCCCCGTTCCCGTAATGAGCAGTTCTTC. Amino acids: CASSPGPRSRNEQFF.

This clonotype has a handful of counts. The gene calls are TRBV12-3 or TRBV12-4 and TRBJ1-5; D unclear. Trimming removed 7 bases from V and 7 bases from J, with 14 bases in between. This CDR3 contains 13 residues. This chain's CDR3 is CASTDMGQQPQHF. The DNA of the CDR3 is TGTGCCAGCACCGACATGGGTCAGCAGCCCCAGCATTTT.

This clonotype was recorded many times. The genes are TRBV12-3 or TRBV12-4 and TRBJ2-6; D ambiguous. Trimming cost V 5 bases and J 0 bases, with 8 bases left between them. The CDR3 consists of 15 residues. The CDR3 region is CASSPPDSGANVLTF. As DNA, the CDR3 is TGTGCCAGCAGTCCCCCTGACTCTGGGGCCAACGTCCTGACTTTC.

This clonotype was counted a few times. The chain employs TRBV28 and TRBJ2-5, with D perhaps TRBD2 (6 bases). In germline, CDR1 is MDHEN, CDR2 SYDVKM. Trimming left V 6 bases short and J 5 bases short, with 16 bases between. The CDR3 is 14 amino acids. This CDR3 is CASRGGGGGETQYF. CDR3 coding DNA: TGTGCCAGCAGGGGTGGGGGAGGAGGTGAGACCCAGTACTTC.

This clonotype was recorded once. The chain employs TRBV27 and TRBJ1-2, with a possible D match to TRBD1 (6 bases). V was pared by 2 bases and J by 6 bases, with 13 bases between. This CDR3 has 14 amino acids. Germline loops: CDR1 MNHEY, CDR2 SMNVEV (reference sequence). The CDR3 reads CASSLGGSGHGYTF. The CDR3 DNA is TGTGCCAGCAGTTTAGGGGGCAGCGGCCATGGCTACACCTTC.

About this clonotype itself: The germline gene is not matched at one end of the junction; a read error may be the cause. The chain employs TRBV25-1 and TRBJ1-2; tentative D call: TRBD1 (6 bases). The CDR3 runs to 13 residues. CDR1 is MGHDK, CDR2 SYGVNS, per germline. The DNA of the CDR3 is TGTGCCAGCAGTGTTTTCAGGGGAAGTGGCCACACCTTC. Translation: CASSVFRGSGHTF.

The chain recombines TRBV20-1 with TRBJ2-2, with D perhaps TRBD1 (6 bases). Trimming pared 3 bases from V and 1 base from J, leaving 9 bases between. The germline V gene has CDR1 DFQATT and CDR2 SNEGSKA (reference sequence). The CDR3 runs 14 residues. CDR3: CSARRTVNTGELFF. The CDR3 nucleotides are TGCAGTGCTAGGAGGACAGTGAACACCGGGGAGCTGTTTTTT.

Turning to this clonotype: At one end, the junction sequence differs from germline, possibly due to a read error. V is TRBV20-1 and J is TRBJ1-5; TRBD1 matches at 7 bases. CDR1 is DFQATT and CDR2 is SNEGSKA in the germline V gene (reference sequence). CDR3 length: 11 amino acids. DNA of the CDR3: TGCAGTGCTAGAGGGGGACAGCCCCGGCATTTT. Its protein product is CSARGGQPRHF.

The CDR3 nucleotides are TGTGCCAGCACCCATCCTTATGGGCAGGGAAATACGCAGTATTTT. Amino acids: CASTHPYGQGNTQYF. The gene calls are TRBV6-5 and TRBJ2-3; D is perhaps TRBD1 (5 bases). The V end was cut by 7 bases, the J end by 7 bases, with 21 bases between. The germline V gene has CDR1 MNHEY and CDR2 SVGAGI. CDR3 length: 15 amino acids.

The chain joins TRBV20-1 to TRBJ1-2, with TRBD1 identical over 7 bases. J was trimmed by 2 bases and V by 5 bases; bases with no gene match: 5. Germline V gene lookup returns CDR1 DFQATT and CDR2 SNEGSKA (reference sequence). The CDR3 runs 13 residues. The CDR3 region has the DNA TGCAGTGCTGGGGAGACAGGGAACTATGGCTACACCTTC. Amino acid sequence: CSAGETGNYGYTF.

The chain couples TRBV5-6 to TRBJ2-7; D may be TRBD1 or TRBD2 (5 bases each). Germline CDR1 SGHDT, CDR2 YYEEEE. Trimming removed 4 bases from V and 3 bases from J, with 17 bases in between. The CDR3 extends over 15 amino acids. The CDR3 DNA sequence: TGTGCCAGCAGCCCCTCGTCGGGGCGAAACTACGAGCAGTACTTC. Translating gives CASSPSSGRNYEQYF.

This clonotype was picked up many times. The V call is TRBV28, the J call TRBJ2-5; D may match TRBD1 or TRBD2 (5 bases each). Trimming stripped 6 bases from V and 12 bases from J, with 11 bases between. CDR1 MDHEN and CDR2 SYDVKM come from the germline V gene. CDR3 size: 10 residues. This CDR3 reads CASRGPQEYF. In DNA form, the CDR3 reads TGTGCCAGCAGGGGACCTCAGGAGTACTTC.

This chain connects TRBV12-3 or TRBV12-4 to TRBJ2-7; weak D call: TRBD1 (6 bases). The CDR3 has 14 amino acids. Deletions cut 5 bases from V and 4 bases from J, with 15 bases between. In nucleotides, the CDR3 is TGTGCCAGCAGTACTAGAGGGGGAGCTTACGAGCAGTACTTC. Amino acid sequence: CASSTRGGAYEQYF.

A remark on this clonotype: This sequence may be a read error, since a much larger clone differs from it by one base. The V gene is TRBV5-1, the J gene TRBJ2-1, with D unresolved. There are 13 residues in the CDR3. The V end was cut by 3 bases, the J end by 6 bases, with 10 bases between. CDR1 SGHRS and CDR2 YFSETQ come from the germline V gene. CDR3 nucleotides: TGCGCCAGCAGCTCCGACAAGGGCAATGAGCAGTTCTTC. The encoded protein is CASSSDKGNEQFF.

This clonotype occurred many times. This chain connects TRBV21-1 to TRBJ2-6. TRBV21-1 is a recognized pseudogene. The CDR3 loop spans 16 amino acids. Written as DNA, the CDR3 is TGTGCCAGCAGCAGTACAGCACTCTCTGGGGCCAACGTCCTGACTTTC. It encodes CASSSTALSGANVLTF.

V is TRBV20-1 and J is TRBJ2-7; 9 positions match TRBD1. The CDR3 extends over 14 amino acids. Germline trimming cut 3 bases from V and 2 bases from J; bases unmatched to any gene: 5. Germline-derived CDR1 and CDR2 are DFQATT and SNEGSKA (reference sequence). The DNA of the CDR3 is TGCAGTGCTAGCAAGGACAGGGGAACCTACGAGCAGTACTTC. This encodes CSASKDRGTYEQYF.

This clonotype appeared a few times. A clone one base away is much larger, so this may be a read error. This sequence joins TRBV6-5 and TRBJ1-2; D gene uncertain. The CDR3 length is 12 residues. V was pared by 5 bases and J by 0 bases, with 4 bases between. Germline V gene lookup returns CDR1 MNHEY and CDR2 SVGAGI. The CDR3 DNA reads TGTGCCAGCAGTCAACCTAACTATGGCTACACCTTC. It is translated as CASSQPNYGYTF.